This T cell receptor beta chain was profiled in a study of T cells after yellow fever vaccination. Regarding the study as a whole: Clonotypes appearing in both CD4 and CD8 compartments existed, and their share was small.

TCRdb fed the 5' RACE reads into MiXCR, producing one record per CDR3 protein. This sample has approximately 580,000 distinct CDR3 sequences, with about a sixth found just once. This clonotype has only a few counts. Its antigen is still unknown. A read error may explain this, as a much larger clone is one base away. Source: PBMCs, taken less than 6 days after the first yellow fever vaccination. This sequence was found in a man aged 18 to 29 who received the YFV17D yellow fever vaccine.

The CDR3 sequence is CASSSAGAQETQYF. CDR3 bases: TGTGCCAGCAGCTCAGCGGGGGCCCAAGAGACCCAGTACTTC. The genes are TRBV7-2 and TRBJ2-5; 8 positions agree with TRBD2. Germline assignment: CDR1 SGHTA and CDR2 FQGNSA. The CDR3 runs 14 residues. The V segment lost 4 bases and the J segment 1 base; nucleotides outside the gene matches: 2. Variable domain in full (rest from reference TRBV7-2 and TRBJ2-5): GAGVSQSPSNKVTEKGKDVELRCDPISGHTALYWYRQSLGQGLEFLIYFQGNSAPDKSGLPSDRFSAERTGGSVSTLTIQRTQQEDSAVYLCASSSAGAQETQYFGPGTRLLVL.